This record concerns one T cell receptor beta chain sequence. The sample originates from a study of shared clonotypes between healthy human individuals. Naive-designated CD8 cells lacked CD45RO, were positively enriched for CCR7, and omitted terminally differentiated effector memory CD45RA+ cells. After removal of 0 bases from V and 5 bases from J, the junction contained 9 bases not matched to a gene. The CDR3 has 17 residues. Germline assignment: CDR1 ENHRY and CDR2 SYGVKD. The data were produced by immunoSEQ multiplex PCR, yet TCRdb's version contains in-frame clones alone and is incomplete. The sample shows 760,000 or so clones, about 96% of them seen only once.

Material for sequencing was naive CD8+ T cells sorted from blood. V and J are TRBV10-3 and TRBJ2-1, with TRBD2 matching 8 bases. The TCR originated in a man aged 25 to 40 in good health. CDR3 bases: TGTGCCATCAGTGAGTCGCCCCCGGGGGGGTTCGACAATGAGCAGTTCTTC. As protein: CAISESPPGGFDNEQFF.